Presented here are 6 T cell receptor beta chains from one specimen sequenced in a study of blood T cell repertoires in COVID-19. Sequencing used immunoSEQ multiplex PCR; TCRdb keeps in-frame clones, though not all of them. The data contain about 380,000 clones, about 88% of them singletons. The material sequenced was PBMCs or T cells enriched from blood (not recorded which). The receptors derive from a woman aged 25 to 39 who had recovered from COVID-19.

The chain carries TRBV6-5 and TRBJ2-2, with no clear D. The V gene lost 2 bases and the J gene lost 6 bases, with 13 bases spanning the gap. The germline CDR1 and CDR2 sequences are MNHEY and SVGAGI. The CDR3 runs to 15 residues. This CDR3 is CASSYAHRQAGELFF. The CDR3 region has the DNA TGTGCCAGCAGTTACGCCCACCGGCAGGCCGGGGAGCTGTTTTTT.

The chain is built from TRBV2 and TRBJ1-2; tentative D call: TRBD1 (5 bases). The CDR3 is 14 residues long. Germline CDR1 reads SNHLY; CDR2 reads FYNNEI. Trimming cost V 4 bases and J 5 bases, with 14 bases left between them. The CDR3 spells CASSGQIRTYGYTF. CDR3 DNA sequence: TGTGCCAGCAGTGGACAGATAAGAACTTATGGCTACACCTTC.

V is TRBV25-1 and J is TRBJ2-5; weak D call: TRBD1 (6 bases). The germline gives CDR1 MGHDK, CDR2 SYGVNS. The CDR3 has 12 residues. V was trimmed by 3 bases and J by 5 bases, leaving 7 bases between them. The CDR3 loop reads CASSERGETQYF. The CDR3 DNA reads as TGTGCCAGCAGTGAGAGGGGGGAGACCCAGTACTTC. Together with reference TRBV25-1 and TRBJ2-5, the CDR3 gives the full variable domain: EADIYQTPRYLVIGTGKKITLECSQTMGHDKMYWYQQDPGMELHLIHYSYGVNSTEKGDLSSESTVSRIRTEHFPLTLESARPSHTSQYLCASSERGETQYFGPGTRLLVL.

This clone occurred a few times. The chain recombines TRBV2 with TRBJ1-5; 7 bases are a match to TRBD1. The V gene end was trimmed by 3 bases and the J gene end by 0 bases; junction bases not matched to a gene: 11. Germline values: CDR1 SNHLY, CDR2 FYNNEI. CDR3 size: 18 residues. The DNA of the CDR3 is TGTGCCAGCAGTGAGGAAGTTCCGGGACAGCATAGCAATCAGCCCCAGCATTTT. Amino acids: CASSEEVPGQHSNQPQHF.

The chain uses TRBV28 and TRBJ2-7; 7 bases map to TRBD1. Germline V gene sequence: CDR1 MDHEN, CDR2 SYDVKM. V lost 7 bases, J lost 3 bases, and 12 bases stayed unmatched. The CDR3 length is 15 residues. In DNA form, the CDR3 reads TGTGCCAGCATCCCGACAGGGAAGGGGTTCTACGAGCAGTACTTC. This gives the protein CASIPTGKGFYEQYF.

This chain links TRBV11-1 with TRBJ2-1, with D possibly matching TRBD2 (5 bases). The CDR3 loop spans 12 amino acids. Germline lookup yields CDR1 SGHAT and CDR2 FQDESV (reference sequence). V was shortened by 5 bases and J by 8 bases, with 10 bases between the two germline ends. CDR3 DNA sequence: TGTGCCAGCAGCCAGGCGGGCTATGAGCAGTTCTTC. As protein: CASSQAGYEQFF. The variable domain in full, with the rest retrieved from reference TRBV11-1 and TRBJ2-1, is EAEVAQSPRYKITEKSQAVAFWCDPISGHATLYWYRQILGQGPELLVQFQDESVVDDSQLPKDRFSAERLKGVDSTLKIQPAELGDSAMYLCASSQAGYEQFFGPGTRLTVL.